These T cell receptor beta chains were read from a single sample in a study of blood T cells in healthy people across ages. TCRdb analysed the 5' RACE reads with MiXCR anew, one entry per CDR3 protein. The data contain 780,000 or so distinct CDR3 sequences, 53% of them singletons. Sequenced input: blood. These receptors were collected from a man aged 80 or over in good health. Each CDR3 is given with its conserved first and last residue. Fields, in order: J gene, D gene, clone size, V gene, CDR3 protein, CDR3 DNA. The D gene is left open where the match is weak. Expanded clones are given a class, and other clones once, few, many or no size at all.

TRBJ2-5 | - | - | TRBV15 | CATSGATETQYF | TGTGCCACCTCCGGGGCTACAGAGACCCAGTACTTC
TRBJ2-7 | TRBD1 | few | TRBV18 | CASSDRGRISYEQYF | TGTGCCAGCTCGGACAGGGGGCGGATTTCCTACGAGCAGTACTTC
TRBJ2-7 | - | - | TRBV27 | CASLFSLKDYEQYF | TGTGCCAGCCTTTTCAGCCTAAAGGATTACGAGCAGTACTTC
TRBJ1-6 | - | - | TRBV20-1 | CSATTQGKYGNSPLHF | TGCAGTGCCACAACTCAGGGGAAGTACGGGAATTCACCCCTCCACTTT
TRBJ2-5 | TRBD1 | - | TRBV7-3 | CASSPGPGGRNEQYF | TGTGCCAGCAGCCCCGGGCCAGGGGGCAGGAATGAGCAGTACTTC
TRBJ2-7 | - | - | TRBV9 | CASSVATGFQYEQYF | TGTGCCAGCAGCGTAGCTACGGGGTTTCAGTACGAGCAGTACTTC
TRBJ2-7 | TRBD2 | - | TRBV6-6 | CASTLLAATYEQYF | TGTGCCAGCACCCTACTAGCGGCAACCTACGAGCAGTACTTC
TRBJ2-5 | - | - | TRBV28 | CASSLASRSRETQYF | TGTGCCAGCAGTTTGGCTTCGAGATCCCGAGAGACCCAGTACTTC
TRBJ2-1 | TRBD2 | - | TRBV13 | CASSLALYPTSGIGSNEQFF | TGTGCCAGCAGCTTAGCCCTCTATCCTACTAGCGGTATTGGATCCAATGAGCAGTTCTTC
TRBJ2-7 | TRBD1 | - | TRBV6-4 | CATSRTGAHEQYF | TGTGCCACTTCCAGGACAGGGGCCCACGAGCAGTACTTC
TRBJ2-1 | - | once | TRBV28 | CASVSSGARNEQFF | TGTGCCAGTGTCAGCTCGGGAGCGAGAAATGAGCAGTTCTTC
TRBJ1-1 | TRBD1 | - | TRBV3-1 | CASRPQDRGLGTEAFF | TGTGCCAGCAGACCCCAGGACAGGGGTTTGGGCACTGAAGCTTTCTTT
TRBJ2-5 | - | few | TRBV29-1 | CSALAPLRFWGQETQYF | TGCAGCGCGTTGGCCCCCTTGCGTTTTTGGGGCCAAGAGACCCAGTACTTC
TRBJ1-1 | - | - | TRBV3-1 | CASSPQTMTGITEAFF | TGTGCCAGCAGTCCACAGACCATGACAGGCATCACTGAAGCTTTCTTT
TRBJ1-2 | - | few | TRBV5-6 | CASSLVDPLNYGYTF | TGTGCCAGCAGCTTGGTCGATCCGTTGAACTATGGCTACACCTTC
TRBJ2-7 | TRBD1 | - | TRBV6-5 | CASSRRTGLMPYEQYF | TGTGCCAGCAGTAGGAGGACAGGATTGATGCCCTACGAGCAGTACTTC
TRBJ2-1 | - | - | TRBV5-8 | CASSLGPRGTFSHHEQFF | TGCGCCAGCAGCTTGGGCCCTAGGGGGACTTTCTCCCACCATGAGCAGTTCTTC
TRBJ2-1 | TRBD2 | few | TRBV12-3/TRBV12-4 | CASRPRLAGGNEQFF | TGTGCCAGCAGACCTAGACTAGCGGGGGGCAATGAGCAGTTCTTC